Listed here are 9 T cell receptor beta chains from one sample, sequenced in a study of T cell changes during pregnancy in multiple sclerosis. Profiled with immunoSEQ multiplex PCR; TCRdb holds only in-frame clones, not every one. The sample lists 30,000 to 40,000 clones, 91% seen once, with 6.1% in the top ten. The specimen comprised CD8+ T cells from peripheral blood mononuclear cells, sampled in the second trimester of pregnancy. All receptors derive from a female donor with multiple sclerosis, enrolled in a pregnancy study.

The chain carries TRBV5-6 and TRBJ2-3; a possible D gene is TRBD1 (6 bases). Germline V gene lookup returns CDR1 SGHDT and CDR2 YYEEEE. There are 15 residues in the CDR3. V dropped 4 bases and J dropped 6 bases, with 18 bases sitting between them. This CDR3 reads CASSGEIQGVDTQYF. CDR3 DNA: TGTGCCAGCAGCGGCGAAATACAGGGAGTGGATACGCAGTATTTT.

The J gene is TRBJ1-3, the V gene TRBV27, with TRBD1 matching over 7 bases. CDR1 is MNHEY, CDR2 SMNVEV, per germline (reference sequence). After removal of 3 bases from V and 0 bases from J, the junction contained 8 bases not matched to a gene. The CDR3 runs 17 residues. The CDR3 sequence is CASSLSGTALSGNTIYF. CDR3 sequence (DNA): TGTGCCAGCAGTTTGTCCGGGACAGCCCTCTCTGGAAACACCATATATTTT.

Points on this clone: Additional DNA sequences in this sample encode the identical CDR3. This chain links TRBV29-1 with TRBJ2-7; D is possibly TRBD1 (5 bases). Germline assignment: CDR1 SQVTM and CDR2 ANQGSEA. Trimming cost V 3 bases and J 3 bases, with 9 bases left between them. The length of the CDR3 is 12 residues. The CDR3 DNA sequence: TGCAGCGTTGAGGTACAGGACTACGAGCAGTACTTC. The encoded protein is CSVEVQDYEQYF.

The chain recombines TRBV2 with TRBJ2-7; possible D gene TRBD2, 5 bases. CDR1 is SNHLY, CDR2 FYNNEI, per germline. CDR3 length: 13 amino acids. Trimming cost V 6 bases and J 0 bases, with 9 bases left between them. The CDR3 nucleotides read TGTGCCAGCAGGACGGGGAGCTCCTACGAGCAGTACTTC. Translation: CASRTGSSYEQYF.

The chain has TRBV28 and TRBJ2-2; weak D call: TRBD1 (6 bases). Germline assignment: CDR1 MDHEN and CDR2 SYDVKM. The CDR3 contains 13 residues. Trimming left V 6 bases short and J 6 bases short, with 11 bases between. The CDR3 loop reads CASSFWGPGELFF. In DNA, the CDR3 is TGTGCCAGCAGCTTTTGGGGGCCCGGGGAGCTGTTTTTT.

The CDR3 nucleotides read TGTGCCACGCAGGGGATGGACACTGAAGCTTTCTTT. Its translation is CATQGMDTEAFF. V and J are TRBV10-3 and TRBJ1-1, with a tentative D call TRBD1 (6 bases). Trimming pared 10 bases from V and 3 bases from J, leaving 12 bases between. Germline V gives CDR1 ENHRY, CDR2 SYGVKD. The CDR3 extends over 12 amino acids.

CDR3 DNA sequence: TGTGCCTGGAGTTCGGGGAGGGGATACACTGAAGCTTTCTTT. Its translation: CAWSSGRGYTEAFF. V usage is TRBV30 and J usage is TRBJ1-1; tentative D call: TRBD1 (5 bases). This CDR3 is 14 amino acids long. Germline V CDR1 and CDR2: GTSNPN, SVGIG (reference sequence). Trimming pared 2 bases from V and 3 bases from J, leaving 13 bases between. The full variable domain, its missing parts supplied by reference TRBV30 and TRBJ1-1, is SQTIHQWPATLVQPVGSPLSLECTVEGTSNPNLYWYRQAAGRGLQLLFYSVGIGQISSEVPQNLSASRPQDRQFILSSKKLLLSDSGFYLCAWSSGRGYTEAFFGQGTRLTVV.

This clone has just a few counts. In DNA, the CDR3 is TGTGCCAGCAGCTTGACAGCTGAAGCTTTCTTT. The encoded protein is CASSLTAEAFF. The chain has TRBV5-5 and TRBJ1-1; D remains ambiguous. This CDR3 has 11 residues. CDR1 and CDR2 from the germline V gene are SGHKS and YYEKEE (reference sequence). Trimming stripped 1 base from V and 6 bases from J, with 4 bases between.

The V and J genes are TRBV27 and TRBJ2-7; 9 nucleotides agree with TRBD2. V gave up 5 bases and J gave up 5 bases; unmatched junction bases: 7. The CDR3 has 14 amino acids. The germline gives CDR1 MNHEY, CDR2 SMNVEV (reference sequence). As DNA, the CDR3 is TGTGCCAGCAGTGTAAGCGGGAGGAACAACGAGCAGTACTTC. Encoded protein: CASSVSGRNNEQYF.